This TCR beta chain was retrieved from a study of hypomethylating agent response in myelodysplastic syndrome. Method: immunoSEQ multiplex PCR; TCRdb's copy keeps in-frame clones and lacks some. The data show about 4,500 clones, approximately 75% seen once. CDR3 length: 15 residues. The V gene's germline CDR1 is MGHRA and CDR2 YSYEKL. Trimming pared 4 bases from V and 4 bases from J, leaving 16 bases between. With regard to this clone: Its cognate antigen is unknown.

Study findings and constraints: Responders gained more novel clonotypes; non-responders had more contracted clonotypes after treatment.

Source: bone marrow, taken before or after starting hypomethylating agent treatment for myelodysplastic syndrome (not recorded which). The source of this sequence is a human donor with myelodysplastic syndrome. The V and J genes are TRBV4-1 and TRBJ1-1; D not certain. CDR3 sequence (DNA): TGCGCCAGCAGCCCCACTCCGACGGAACTCACTGAAGCTTTCTTT. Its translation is CASSPTPTELTEAFF.